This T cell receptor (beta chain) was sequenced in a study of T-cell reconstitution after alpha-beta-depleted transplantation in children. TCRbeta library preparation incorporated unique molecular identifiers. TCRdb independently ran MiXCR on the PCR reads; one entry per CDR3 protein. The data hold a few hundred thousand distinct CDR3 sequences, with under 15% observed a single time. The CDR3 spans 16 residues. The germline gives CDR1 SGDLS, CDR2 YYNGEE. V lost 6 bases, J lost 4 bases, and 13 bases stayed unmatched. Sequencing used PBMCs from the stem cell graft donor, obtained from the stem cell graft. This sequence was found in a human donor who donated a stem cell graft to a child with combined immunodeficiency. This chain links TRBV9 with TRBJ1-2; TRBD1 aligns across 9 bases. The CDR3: CASNLYGTGRPYGYTF. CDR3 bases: TGTGCCAGCAACCTTTACGGGACAGGGAGACCCTATGGCTACACCTTC.